The 15 T cell receptor beta chains presented below share a single source sample, sequenced in a study of T cell repertoires in cytomegalovirus infection. Using its own MiXCR run on the reads, TCRdb lists one record per CDR3 protein. The sample contains 290,000 or so distinct CDR3 sequences, 9.6% of which appear only once. The sample taken for sequencing was PBMCs. Source of these receptors: a human donor in good health (CMV status not recorded). Some clones in this sample may be carry-over from other donors' samples.

The chain couples TRBV29-1 to TRBJ2-7; possible D gene TRBD2, 6 bases. V dropped 6 bases and J dropped 7 bases, with 22 bases sitting between them. The CDR3 has 14 amino acids. Germline CDR1 reads SQVTM; CDR2 reads ANQGSEA. The CDR3 DNA is TGCAGCGTCGGGCCCCTAGCGAGGGGCCAAGAGCAGTACTTC. It specifies CSVGPLARGQEQYF.

The chain joins TRBV19 to TRBJ2-7; D remains ambiguous. The V gene lost 3 bases and the J gene lost 3 bases, with 12 bases spanning the gap. The germline gives CDR1 LNHDA, CDR2 SQIVND (reference sequence). The CDR3 length is 14 residues. The CDR3 DNA sequence: TGTGCCAGTAGTATTTCAGGCGCGAGCTACGAGCAGTACTTC. It is translated as CASSISGASYEQYF.

In this sample, this clonotype turned up a few times. The chain carries TRBV12-5 and TRBJ1-1, with no clear D. The CDR3 is 11 amino acids. The ends were cut back, 5 bases at V and 1 base at J, with 2 bases in the middle. Germline V gives CDR1 LGHNT, CDR2 FRNRAP. DNA of the CDR3: TGTGCTAGTGGTAGGAACACTGAAGCTTTCTTT. It is translated as CASGRNTEAFF.

This clonotype was counted only a few times. This chain links TRBV20-1 with TRBJ2-4; D is perhaps TRBD1 or TRBD2 (5 bases each). Germline V gene data show CDR1 as DFQATT and CDR2 as SNEGSKA (reference sequence). The CDR3 has 16 amino acids. The V and J ends lost 0 bases and 0 bases respectively, with 12 bases between them. The DNA for the CDR3 is TGCAGTGCTAGAGATAGCGTAAGGGGAGCCAAAAACATTCAGTACTTC. Amino acids: CSARDSVRGAKNIQYF.

The chain couples TRBV29-1 to TRBJ1-2, with a weak D call TRBD1 (6 bases). CDR3 length equals 14 residues. Germline CDR1 reads SQVTM; CDR2 reads ANQGSEA. V was clipped by 7 bases and J by 4 bases, with 19 bases between them. The chain's CDR3 is CSAQGGTKSYGYTF. In DNA, the CDR3 is TGCAGCGCCCAAGGCGGGACAAAGTCCTATGGCTACACCTTC.

This clonotype came up many times. The rearrangement joins TRBV7-3 to TRBJ2-2; 7 nucleotides line up with TRBD1. The CDR3 runs to 18 residues. The trim removed 5 bases at V and 0 bases at J, leaving 12 bases unmatched. Germline values: CDR1 SGHTA, CDR2 FQGTGA. The CDR3 reads CASSPQTTGRANTGELFF. The CDR3 coding sequence is TGTGCCAGCAGCCCGCAAACGACAGGGCGCGCGAACACCGGGGAGCTGTTTTTT.

In this sample, this clonotype turned up many times. The chain carries TRBV29-1 and TRBJ1-1; TRBD1 might be the D (5 bases). The V gene lost 4 bases and the J gene lost 4 bases, with 13 bases spanning the gap. CDR3 length: 13 residues. CDR1 is SQVTM, CDR2 ANQGSEA, per germline. CDR3 loop: CSVGIGQGTEAFF. CDR3 sequence (DNA): TGCAGCGTTGGTATCGGGCAGGGCACTGAAGCTTTCTTT.

This clonotype was picked up many times. This rearrangement joins TRBV7-8 to TRBJ1-1; unclear D gene. The germline V gene encodes CDR1 SGHVS and CDR2 FQNEAQ. The V gene lost 5 bases and the J gene lost 3 bases, with 13 bases spanning the gap. There are 14 residues in the CDR3. The CDR3 protein is CASSPMGWDTEAFF. The DNA of the CDR3 is TGTGCCAGCAGCCCTATGGGCTGGGACACTGAAGCTTTCTTT.

In its sample, this clonotype was seen many times. The chain is built from TRBV27 and TRBJ2-1; 8 bases fit TRBD2. Germline loops: CDR1 MNHEY, CDR2 SMNVEV (reference sequence). The trim removed 7 bases at V and 8 bases at J, leaving 13 bases unmatched. This CDR3 region has 15 residues. The CDR3 loop reads CASNPPGGRSDEQFF. The CDR3 nucleotides are TGTGCCAGCAACCCCCCGGGGGGGCGTAGCGATGAGCAGTTCTTC.

This clonotype has at least ten counts. V is TRBV29-1 and J is TRBJ2-5; tentative D call: TRBD2 (7 bases). The CDR3 loop spans 19 amino acids. Germline V gene sequence: CDR1 SQVTM, CDR2 ANQGSEA. Trimming took 4 bases from V and 1 from J, leaving 28 bases between them. The CDR3 here is CSVGAPLGGRFLFQETQYF. CDR3 nucleotide sequence: TGCAGCGTTGGGGCCCCTCTGGGGGGGCGGTTCCTCTTCCAAGAGACCCAGTACTTC.

This chain joins TRBV27 and TRBJ1-1, with 9 bases lining up with TRBD1. Trimming cost V 6 bases and J 11 bases; bases outside gene matches: 7. CDR3 size: 12 residues. Germline V gene sequence: CDR1 MNHEY, CDR2 SMNVEV (reference sequence). The CDR3 sequence is CASSPGTGIAFF. The CDR3, as DNA: TGTGCCAGCAGCCCCGGGACAGGGATTGCTTTCTTT.

Ten or more counts support this clonotype. The chain employs TRBV28 and TRBJ2-2, with 11 bases identical to TRBD1. This CDR3 has 18 residues. Germline CDR1 reads MDHEN; CDR2 reads SYDVKM. After removal of 6 bases from V and 1 base from J, the junction contained 10 bases not matched to a gene. The CDR3 region is CASRPSPGTGGNTGELFF. The CDR3 DNA reads as TGTGCCAGCAGGCCATCACCTGGGACAGGGGGGAACACCGGGGAGCTGTTTTTT. The full variable domain, its missing parts supplied by reference TRBV28 and TRBJ2-2, is DVKVTQSSRYLVKRTGEKVFLECVQDMDHENMFWYRQDPGLGLRLIYFSYDVKMKEKGDIPEGYSVSREKKERFSLILESASTNQTSMYLCASRPSPGTGGNTGELFFGEGSRLTVL.

The chain couples TRBV20-1 to TRBJ1-2, with D perhaps TRBD1 (5 bases). Trimming pared 6 bases from V and 3 bases from J, leaving 14 bases between. From germline, CDR1 is DFQATT and CDR2 SNEGSKA (reference sequence). The CDR3 runs 13 residues. The DNA of the CDR3 is TGCAGTGCCCCTCGGGAGGGGCACTATGGCTACACCTTC. Protein sequence: CSAPREGHYGYTF.

The V call is TRBV2, the J call TRBJ2-1, with D tentatively TRBD2 (6 bases). V was shortened by 7 bases and J by 4 bases, with 20 bases between the two germline ends. The CDR3 consists of 16 residues. Germline values: CDR1 SNHLY, CDR2 FYNNEI. The DNA for the CDR3 is TGTGCCAGCAAGTCCCAGCGGAGGGGACCATACAATGAGCAGTTCTTC. Amino acids: CASKSQRRGPYNEQFF.

This clonotype has more than one count but fewer than ten. This sequence joins TRBV20-1 and TRBJ2-1, with 12 bases aligning to TRBD2. Germline CDR1 and CDR2: DFQATT and SNEGSKA (reference sequence). V trimming: 0 bases; J trimming: 0 bases; junction bases outside the gene matches: 3. This CDR3 is 17 amino acids long. CDR3 in DNA: TGCAGTGCTAGAGAACTAGCGGGGGGTTACTCCTACAATGAGCAGTTCTTC. This gives the protein CSARELAGGYSYNEQFF.